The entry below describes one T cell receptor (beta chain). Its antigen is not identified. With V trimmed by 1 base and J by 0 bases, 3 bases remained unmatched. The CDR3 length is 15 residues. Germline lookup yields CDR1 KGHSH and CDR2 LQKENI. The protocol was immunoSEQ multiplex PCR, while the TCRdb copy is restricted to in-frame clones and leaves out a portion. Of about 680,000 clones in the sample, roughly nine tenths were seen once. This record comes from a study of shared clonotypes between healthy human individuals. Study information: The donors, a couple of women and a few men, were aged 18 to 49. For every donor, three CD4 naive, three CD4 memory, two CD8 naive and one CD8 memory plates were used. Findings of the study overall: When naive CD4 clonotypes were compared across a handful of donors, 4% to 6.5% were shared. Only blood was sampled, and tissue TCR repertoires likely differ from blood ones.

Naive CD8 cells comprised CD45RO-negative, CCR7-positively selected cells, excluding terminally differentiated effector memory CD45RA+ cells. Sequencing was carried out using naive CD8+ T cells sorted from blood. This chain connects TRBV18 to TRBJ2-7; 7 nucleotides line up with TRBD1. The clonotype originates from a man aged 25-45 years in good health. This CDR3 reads CASSPRTGYSYEQYF. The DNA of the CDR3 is TGTGCCAGCTCACCACGGACAGGTTACTCCTACGAGCAGTACTTC. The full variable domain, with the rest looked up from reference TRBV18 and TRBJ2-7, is NAGVMQNPRHLVRRRGQEARLRCSPMKGHSHVYWYRQLPEEGLKFMVYLQKENIIDESGMPKERFSAEFPKEGPSILRIQQVVRGDSAAYFCASSPRTGYSYEQYFGPGTRLTVT.